This T cell receptor beta chain comes out of a study of OX40 agonist ivuxolimab in advanced cancers. Study summary: Partial responses were recorded for three patients, including one with hepatocellular carcinoma and two with cutaneous melanoma.

The table came from immunoSEQ multiplex PCR; TCRdb's copy has only in-frame clones and leaves some out. The repertoire holds approximately 99,000 clones, with 85% to 90% as singletons. Autoimmune disease history or systemic immunosuppression disqualified patients. The ends were cut back, 1 base at V and 0 bases at J, with 10 bases in the middle. The CDR3 runs to 16 residues. Germline CDR1 reads SGHTA; CDR2 reads FQGNSA. Sequencing used CD4+ or CD8+ T cells sorted from blood, obtained in a trial of the OX40 agonist ivuxolimab. This chain uses TRBV7-2 with TRBJ1-3, with D maybe TRBD1 (6 bases). This receptor was taken from an adult with an advanced solid tumor such as melanoma, head and neck, liver or kidney cancer. Here the CDR3 DNA reads TGTGCCAGCAGCTTAGGAGGAGGGGGCTCTGGAAACACCATATATTTT. The encoded protein is CASSLGGGGSGNTIYF.